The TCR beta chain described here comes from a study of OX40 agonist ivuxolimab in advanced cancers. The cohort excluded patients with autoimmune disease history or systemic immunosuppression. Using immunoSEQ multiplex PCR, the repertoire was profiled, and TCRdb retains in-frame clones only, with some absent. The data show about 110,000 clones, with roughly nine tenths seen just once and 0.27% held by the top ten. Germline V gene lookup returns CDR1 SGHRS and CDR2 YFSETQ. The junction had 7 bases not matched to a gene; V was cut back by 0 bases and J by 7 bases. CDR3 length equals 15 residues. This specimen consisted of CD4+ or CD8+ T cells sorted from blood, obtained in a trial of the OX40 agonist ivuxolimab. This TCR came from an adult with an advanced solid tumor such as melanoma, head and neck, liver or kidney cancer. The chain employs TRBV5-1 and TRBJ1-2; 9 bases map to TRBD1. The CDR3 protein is CASSLEFAQGAGYTF. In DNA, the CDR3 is TGCGCCAGCAGCTTGGAATTTGCACAGGGGGCTGGCTACACCTTC.